This T cell receptor beta chain was sequenced during a study of somatic mutations in cytotoxic T cells in rheumatoid arthritis. Clones were read by immunoSEQ multiplex PCR, and TCRdb kept only the in-frame ones, dropping some. The sample shows approximately 11,000 clones, less than 80% of them seen only once. General study findings and limits: There were about an eighth of the roughly 60 patients in whom the largest CD8+ clone exceeded 20% of CD8+ cells.

Comment on this clone: Its antigen is as yet unknown.

The V gene's germline CDR1 is LGHNA and CDR2 YSLEER. The CDR3 is made up of 15 amino acids. V gave up 0 bases and J gave up 4 bases; unmatched junction bases: 0. V and J are TRBV4-3 and TRBJ2-1; TRBD2 matches at 10 bases. The origin of this receptor is an adult with rheumatoid arthritis. The sample was CD8+ T cells sorted from blood. CDR3 DNA sequence: TGCGCCAGCAGCCAAGATAGCGGGGGGTACAATGAGCAGTTCTTC. It codes for CASSQDSGGYNEQFF.